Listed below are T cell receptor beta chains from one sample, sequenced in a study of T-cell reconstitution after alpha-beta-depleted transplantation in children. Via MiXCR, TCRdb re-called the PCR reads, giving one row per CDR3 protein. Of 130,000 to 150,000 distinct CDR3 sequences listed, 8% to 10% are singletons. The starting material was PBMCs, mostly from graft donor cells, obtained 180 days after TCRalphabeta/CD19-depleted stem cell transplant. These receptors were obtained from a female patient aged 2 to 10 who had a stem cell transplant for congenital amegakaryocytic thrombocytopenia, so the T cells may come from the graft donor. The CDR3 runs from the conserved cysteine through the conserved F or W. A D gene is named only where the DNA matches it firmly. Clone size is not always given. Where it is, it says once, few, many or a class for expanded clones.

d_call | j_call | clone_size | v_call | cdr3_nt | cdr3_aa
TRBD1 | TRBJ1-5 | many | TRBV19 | TGTGCCAGTAGTATCCTGGACAGGCCTAATCAGCCCCAGCATTTT | CASSILDRPNQPQHF
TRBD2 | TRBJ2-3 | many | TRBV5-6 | TGTGCCAGCAGCTTGGTCGGGGGGGCCAGGACAGATACGCAGTATTTT | CASSLVGGARTDTQYF
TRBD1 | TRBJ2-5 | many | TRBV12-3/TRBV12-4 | TGTGCCAGCAGTCCCTACACCGGGACAGGACACCAAGAGACCCAGTACTTC | CASSPYTGTGHQETQYF
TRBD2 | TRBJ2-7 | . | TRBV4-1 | TGCGCCAGCAGCCAAGTTTTTGTTCGCGAGCGGGATCCCTCCTACGAGCAGTACTTC | CASSQVFVRERDPSYEQYF
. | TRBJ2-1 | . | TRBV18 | TGTGCCAGCTCCCGGAGTAACGACAAGAATGAGCAGTTCTTC | CASSRSNDKNEQFF
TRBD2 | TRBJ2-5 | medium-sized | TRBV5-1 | TGCGCCAGCAGCTTGGCCGTTAGCGGGTCGGAGACCCAGTACTTC | CASSLAVSGSETQYF
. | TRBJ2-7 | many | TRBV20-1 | TGCAGTGCTTCACACGAGCAGTACTTC | CSASHEQYF
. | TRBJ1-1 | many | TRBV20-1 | TGCAGTGCTAGTAGGACGGAAGGGGCTTTCTTT | CSASRTEGAFF
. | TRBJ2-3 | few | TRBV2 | TGTGCCAGCAGTGAATGGGGACAATCAACCACAGATACGCAGTATTTT | CASSEWGQSTTDTQYF
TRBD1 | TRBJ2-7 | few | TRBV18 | TGTGCCAGCTCACCAGGGATACAGGGGGCGATTTACGAGCAGTACTTC | CASSPGIQGAIYEQYF
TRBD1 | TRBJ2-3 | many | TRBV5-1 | TGCGCCAGCAGTCCAAGGGGGCGCACAGATACGCAGTATTTT | CASSPRGRTDTQYF
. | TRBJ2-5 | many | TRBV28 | TGTGCCAGCAGTTTATGGTCAGAGACCCAGTACTTC | CASSLWSETQYF
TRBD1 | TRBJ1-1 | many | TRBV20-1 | TGCAGTGCTAGAGCCACGGACAGGGGAGACACTGAAGCTTTCTTT | CSARATDRGDTEAFF
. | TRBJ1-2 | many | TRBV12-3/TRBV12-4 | TGTGCCAGCAGTTTAACGGGCAGGGGATCCTATGGCTACACCTTC | CASSLTGRGSYGYTF
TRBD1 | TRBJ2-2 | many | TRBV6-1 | TGTGCCAGCAGGGACAGGAGATCCACCGGGGAGCTGTTTTTT | CASRDRRSTGELFF
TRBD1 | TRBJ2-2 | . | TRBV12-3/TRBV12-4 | TGTGCCAGCAGTTCCAAACGGACAGGGGGCGAGGACACCGGGGAGCTGTTTTTT | CASSSKRTGGEDTGELFF
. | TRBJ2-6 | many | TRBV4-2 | TGTGCCAGCAGCCAAGCTGAGCGAATCATCTCTGGGGCCAACGTCCTGACTTTC | CASSQAERIISGANVLTF
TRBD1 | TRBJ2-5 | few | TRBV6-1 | TGTGCCAGCAGTGCCCGACAGGGGGCGCCGGGAGAGACCCAGTACTTC | CASSARQGAPGETQYF
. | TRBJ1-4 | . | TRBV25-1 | TGTGCCAGCAGTGAATGGGGTAGGGTTGGTGAAAAACTGTTTTTT | CASSEWGRVGEKLFF
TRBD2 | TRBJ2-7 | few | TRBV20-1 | TGCAGTGCTAGAGGTCTTCTAGCGGCCGGTACCTACGAGCAGTACTTC | CSARGLLAAGTYEQYF
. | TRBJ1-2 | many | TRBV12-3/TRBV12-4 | TGTGCCAGCAGTGTCGGAGGAGGCTACACCTTC | CASSVGGGYTF
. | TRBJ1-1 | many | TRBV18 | TGTGCCAGCTCACGGTTTGCGGGATTCGAGGAGAACACTGAAGCTTTCTTT | CASSRFAGFEENTEAFF
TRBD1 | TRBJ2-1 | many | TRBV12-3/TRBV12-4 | TGTGCCAGCAGTTTAGGGGGGGGGACAGGGACAACTGAGCAGTTCTTC | CASSLGGGTGTTEQFF
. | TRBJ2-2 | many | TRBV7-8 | TGTGCCAGCAGCCGACGTCACCATGGGATGAACACCGGGGAGCTGTTTTTT | CASSRRHHGMNTGELFF
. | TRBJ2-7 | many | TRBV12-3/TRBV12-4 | TGTGCCAGCAGTCCGGACTTTAGCTCCTACGAGCAGTACTTC | CASSPDFSSYEQYF
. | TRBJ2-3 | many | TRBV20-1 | TGCAGTGCGGCCACCAGCACAGATACGCAGTATTTT | CSAATSTDTQYF
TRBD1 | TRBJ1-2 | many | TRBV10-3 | TGTGCCATGGGGGGACAGGGGAATGGCTACACCTTC | CAMGGQGNGYTF
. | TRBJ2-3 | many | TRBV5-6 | TGTGCCAGCAGTCCAGGGATACAAGATACGCAGTATTTT | CASSPGIQDTQYF
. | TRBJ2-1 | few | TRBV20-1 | TGCAGTGCTAGACCTGGGACCGAGCAGTTCTTC | CSARPGTEQFF
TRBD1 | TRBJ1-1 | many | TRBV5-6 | TGTGCCAGCAGCTTGGCAGGGGGCTGGCCTGAAGCTTTCTTT | CASSLAGGWPEAFF
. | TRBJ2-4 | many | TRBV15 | TGTGCCACCAGCAGAGGCACTGGCAGGGCCAAAAACATTCAGTACTTC | CATSRGTGRAKNIQYF
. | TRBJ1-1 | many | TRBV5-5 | TGTGCCAGCAGCTTGTCTGGGTGGCGTGGGATGGGGAACACTGAAGCTTTCTTT | CASSLSGWRGMGNTEAFF
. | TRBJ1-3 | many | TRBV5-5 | TGTGCCAGCAGCGAAGGAGTTCTGGCTGGAAACACCATATATTTT | CASSEGVLAGNTIYF
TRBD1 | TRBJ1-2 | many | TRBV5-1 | TGCGCCAGCAGCTTTGGGACAGGGCAGGATGGCTACACCTTC | CASSFGTGQDGYTF
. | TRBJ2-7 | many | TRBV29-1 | TGCAGCGTTGGCTTGAACGAGCAGTACTTC | CSVGLNEQYF
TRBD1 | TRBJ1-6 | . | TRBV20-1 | TGCAGTGCTTGTGGACAGGGGAATTCACCCCTCCACTTT | CSACGQGNSPLHF
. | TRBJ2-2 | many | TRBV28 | TGTGCCAGCAGTTTCTACGGATACACCGGGGAGCTGTTTTTT | CASSFYGYTGELFF
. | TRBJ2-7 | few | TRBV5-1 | TGCGCCAGCAGCTTGGAAGGGGGACACCCATTCGAGCAGTACTTC | CASSLEGGHPFEQYF
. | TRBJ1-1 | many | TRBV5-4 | TGTGCCAGCAGCTTGGGGGGGGCGGTTGGGAACACTGAAGCTTTCTTT | CASSLGGAVGNTEAFF
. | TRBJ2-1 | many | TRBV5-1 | TGCGCCAGCACCCCAGTCTCGTCCTACAATGAGCAGTTCTTC | CASTPVSSYNEQFF
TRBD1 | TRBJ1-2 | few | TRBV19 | TGTGCCAGTAGCCGCGGACAGGGAGGCTACACCTTC | CASSRGQGGYTF
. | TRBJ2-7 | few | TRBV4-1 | TGCGCCAGCAGCCAAAATCGGAACAGGGAGCCCGACGAGCAGTACTTC | CASSQNRNREPDEQYF
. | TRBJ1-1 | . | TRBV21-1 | TGTGCCAGCAGCAGCCAGAACACTGAAGCTTTCTTT | CASSSQNTEAFF
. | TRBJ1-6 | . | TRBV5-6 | TGTGCCAGCAGCTTGCGAGACAGATATTCACCCCTCCACTTT | CASSLRDRYSPLHF
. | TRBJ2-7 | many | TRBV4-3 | TGCGCCAGCAGCCAAGAGAGGTTTGGGGGGTCCTACGAGCAGTACTTC | CASSQERFGGSYEQYF
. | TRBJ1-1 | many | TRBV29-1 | TGCAGCGTGGGAGTACAGTACACTGAAGCTTTCTTT | CSVGVQYTEAFF
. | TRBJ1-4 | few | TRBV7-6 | TGTGCCAGCAGCTTATCGGGCAGGGACGAAAAACTGTTTTTT | CASSLSGRDEKLFF
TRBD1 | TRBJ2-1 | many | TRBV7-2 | TGTGCCAGCAGCCCCGACAGGGGTTTCTACAATGAGCAGTTCTTC | CASSPDRGFYNEQFF
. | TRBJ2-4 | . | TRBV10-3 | TGTGCCATCAGATTTAGGGCCGAGGATGACATTAAGTACTTC | CAIRFRAEDDIKYF
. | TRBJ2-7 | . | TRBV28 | TGTGCCAGCAGGGACCTATGGGGGGGCATACTTCCCTACGAGCAGTACTTC | CASRDLWGGILPYEQYF
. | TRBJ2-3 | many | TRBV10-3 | TGTGCCATCAGGTCGACAGGTTCCACAGATACGCAGTATTTT | CAIRSTGSTDTQYF
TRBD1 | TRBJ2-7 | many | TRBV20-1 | TGCAGTGCTAGAGATCTCGCAGGGGGAGCCTACGAGCAGTACTTC | CSARDLAGGAYEQYF